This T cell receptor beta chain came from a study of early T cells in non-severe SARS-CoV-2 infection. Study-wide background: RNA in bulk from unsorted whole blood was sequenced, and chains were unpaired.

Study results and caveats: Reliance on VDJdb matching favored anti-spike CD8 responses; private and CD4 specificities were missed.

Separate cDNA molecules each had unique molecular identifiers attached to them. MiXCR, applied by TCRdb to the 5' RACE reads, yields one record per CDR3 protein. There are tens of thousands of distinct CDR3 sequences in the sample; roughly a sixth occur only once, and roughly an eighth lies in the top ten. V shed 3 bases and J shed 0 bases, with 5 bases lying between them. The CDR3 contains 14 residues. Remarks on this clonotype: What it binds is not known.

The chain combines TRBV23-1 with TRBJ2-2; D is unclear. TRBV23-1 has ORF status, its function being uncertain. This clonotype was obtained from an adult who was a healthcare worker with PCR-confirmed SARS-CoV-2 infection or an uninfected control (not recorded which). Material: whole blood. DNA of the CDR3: TGCGCCAGCAGTCAGGGTACGAACACCGGGGAGCTGTTTTTT. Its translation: CASSQGTNTGELFF.